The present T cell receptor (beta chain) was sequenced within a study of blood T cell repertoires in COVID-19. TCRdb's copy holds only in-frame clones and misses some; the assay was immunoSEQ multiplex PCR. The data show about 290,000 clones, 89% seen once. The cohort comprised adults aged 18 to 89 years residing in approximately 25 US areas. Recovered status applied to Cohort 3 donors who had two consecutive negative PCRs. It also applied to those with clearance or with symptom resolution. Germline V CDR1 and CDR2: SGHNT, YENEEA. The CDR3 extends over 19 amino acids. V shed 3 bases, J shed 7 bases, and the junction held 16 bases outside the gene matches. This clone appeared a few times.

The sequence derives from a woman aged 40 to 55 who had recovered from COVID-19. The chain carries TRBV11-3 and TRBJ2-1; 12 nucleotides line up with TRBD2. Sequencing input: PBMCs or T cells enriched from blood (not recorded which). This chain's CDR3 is CASSLRLAGDLGGSNEQFF. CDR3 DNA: TGTGCCAGCAGCTTGAGACTAGCGGGAGATTTGGGGGGGTCGAATGAGCAGTTCTTC.